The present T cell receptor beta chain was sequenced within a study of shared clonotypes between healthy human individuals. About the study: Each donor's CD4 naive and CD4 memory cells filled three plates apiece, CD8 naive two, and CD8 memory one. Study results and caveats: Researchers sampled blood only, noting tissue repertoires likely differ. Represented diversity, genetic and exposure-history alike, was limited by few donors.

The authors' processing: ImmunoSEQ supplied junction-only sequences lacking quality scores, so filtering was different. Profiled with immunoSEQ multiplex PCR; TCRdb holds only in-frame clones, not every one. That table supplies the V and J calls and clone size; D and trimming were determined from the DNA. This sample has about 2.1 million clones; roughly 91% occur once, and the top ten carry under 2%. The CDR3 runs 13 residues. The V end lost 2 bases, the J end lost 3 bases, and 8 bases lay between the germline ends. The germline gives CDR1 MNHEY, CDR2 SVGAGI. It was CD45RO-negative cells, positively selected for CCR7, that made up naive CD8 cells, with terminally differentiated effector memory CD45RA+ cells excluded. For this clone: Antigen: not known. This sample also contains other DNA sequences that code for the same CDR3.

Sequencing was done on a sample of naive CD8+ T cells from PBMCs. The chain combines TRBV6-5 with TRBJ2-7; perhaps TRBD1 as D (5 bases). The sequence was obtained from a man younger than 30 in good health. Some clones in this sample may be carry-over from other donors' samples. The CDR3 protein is CASSYGASYEQYF. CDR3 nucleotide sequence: TGTGCCAGCAGTTACGGGGCTAGCTACGAGCAGTACTTC.